Listed here are 15 T cell receptor beta chains from one sample, sequenced in a study of T cells in Graves' hyperthyroidism and ophthalmopathy. Regions amplified from RNA transcripts were the TCR beta CDR3 regions. First-round RT-PCR of the TCR CDR3 relied on the HTBI primer set. One entry per CDR3 protein, called by TCRdb with MiXCR from the multiplex PCR reads. The repertoire holds about 400,000 distinct CDR3 sequences, roughly 13% seen once, with approximately 5.3% in the top ten. The material sequenced was blood. These receptors originate from a woman younger than 30 with Graves' hyperthyroidism.

The V gene is TRBV3-1, the J gene TRBJ1-2; D is perhaps TRBD1 (5 bases). Germline V gene sequence: CDR1 LGHDT, CDR2 YNNKEL (reference sequence). V shed 5 bases and J shed 3 bases, with 16 bases lying between them. The CDR3 has 15 amino acids. CDR3 residues: CASSSYGGEDYGYTF. CDR3 DNA: TGTGCCAGCAGCTCGTACGGGGGGGAGGACTATGGCTACACCTTC.

The sample holds a few counts of this clonotype. This chain connects TRBV10-2 to TRBJ2-1; 10 bases fit TRBD2. After removal of 7 bases from V and 10 bases from J, the junction contained 19 bases not matched to a gene. There are 17 residues in the CDR3. CDR1 is WSHSY and CDR2 is SAAADI in the germline V gene. CDR3 sequence reads: CASKGGRSGRTRGEQFF. CDR3 nucleotide sequence: TGCGCCAGCAAAGGAGGGCGTAGCGGGAGGACACGGGGGGAGCAGTTCTTC.

The chain joins TRBV19 to TRBJ1-4; no reliable D call. The V gene lost 9 bases and the J gene lost 5 bases, with 16 bases spanning the gap. The germline CDR1 and CDR2 sequences are LNHDA and SQIVND (reference sequence). This CDR3 has 14 amino acids. The CDR3 protein is CARVNRMKNEKLFF. The CDR3 DNA reads as TGTGCCAGAGTGAACCGAATGAAGAATGAAAAACTGTTTTTT.

The CDR3 loop reads CASSQESGRSYEQYF. The CDR3 DNA reads as TGTGCCAGCAGCCAAGAATCAGGACGGAGCTACGAGCAGTACTTC. The chain has TRBV4-2 and TRBJ2-7; D unresolved. This CDR3 is 15 amino acids long. The germline V gene has CDR1 LGHNA and CDR2 YNFKEQ. The V and J ends lost 0 bases and 3 bases respectively, with 12 bases between them.

This chain uses TRBV29-1 with TRBJ2-1, with 12 nucleotides matching TRBD2. CDR1 is SQVTM and CDR2 is ANQGSEA in the germline V gene. This CDR3 is built from 12 residues. CDR3 DNA sequence: TGCAGTGCTGGACTAGCGGGGCATGAGCAGTTCTTC. Protein: CSAGLAGHEQFF.

The CDR3, as DNA: TGTGCCAGCGGGGGGGGTAGGTACGAGCAGTACTTC. Amino acid sequence: CASGGGRYEQYF. This chain links TRBV27 with TRBJ2-7, with 7 bases lining up with TRBD2. From germline, CDR1 is MNHEY and CDR2 SMNVEV (reference sequence). There are 12 residues in the CDR3. Trimming took 8 bases from V and 4 from J; bases not matched to a gene: 5.

The gene calls are TRBV5-6 and TRBJ2-3; maybe TRBD1 (5 bases). Germline assignment: CDR1 SGHDT and CDR2 YYEEEE. The CDR3 runs to 15 residues. V was pared by 3 bases and J by 1 base, with 12 bases between. The CDR3 DNA reads TGTGCCAGCAGCTATGGCCGACAGCGCACAGATACGCAGTATTTT. It is translated as CASSYGRQRTDTQYF.

The chain has TRBV20-1 and TRBJ2-3; TRBD2 matches 12 bases. V lost 5 bases to trimming and J lost 2 bases; unmatched junction nucleotides: 8. CDR1 is DFQATT, CDR2 SNEGSKA, per germline (reference sequence). The CDR3 contains 16 residues. The CDR3 loop reads CSADRRLAGATDTQYF. In DNA, the CDR3 is TGCAGTGCTGACAGGAGACTAGCGGGGGCCACAGATACGCAGTATTTT.

This clonotype was seen repeatedly, ten times or more. V gene TRBV2 combines with J gene TRBJ1-5, with D possibly matching TRBD1 (5 bases). V lost 8 bases and J 1 base, leaving 12 bases between the germline ends. The V gene's germline CDR1 is SNHLY and CDR2 FYNNEI. CDR3 length equals 14 residues. The CDR3 DNA is TGTGCCAGCGGAGGGACGGAGAGCAATCAGCCCCAGCATTTT. This gives the protein CASGGTESNQPQHF.

This CDR3 reads CASSVGQGQIQETQYF. Written as DNA, the CDR3 is TGCGCCAGCAGCGTAGGACAGGGACAAATCCAAGAGACCCAGTACTTC. The rearrangement links TRBV5-1 to TRBJ2-5; TRBD1 matches at 8 bases. The V and J ends lost 4 bases and 1 base, in that order; junction bases with no gene match: 9. The length of the CDR3 is 16 residues. CDR1 and CDR2 from the germline V gene are SGHRS and YFSETQ.

This clonotype was detected only a few times. V is TRBV20-1 and J is TRBJ2-7; 10 nucleotides match TRBD2. Germline CDR1 and CDR2: DFQATT and SNEGSKA (reference sequence). J was trimmed by 3 bases and V by 3 bases; bases with no gene match: 5. The CDR3 is 14 residues long. The CDR3 nucleotides are TGCAGTGCTAGTCGAGCTAGCGGGAGCTACGAGCAGTACTTC. This encodes CSASRASGSYEQYF.

This clonotype was seen a handful of times. The chain has TRBV14 and TRBJ2-5; D might be TRBD1 (6 bases). Looked up from germline, CDR1 is SGHDN and CDR2 is FVKESK. V was trimmed by 6 bases and J by 4 bases, leaving 15 bases between them. This CDR3 has 14 residues. CDR3 nucleotides: TGTGCCAGCAGGCCTACAGGGTCGCGAGAGACCCAGTACTTC. It encodes CASRPTGSRETQYF. The complete variable domain, with remaining parts taken from reference TRBV14 and TRBJ2-5, reads EAGVTQFPSHSVIEKGQTVTLRCDPISGHDNLYWYRRVMGKEIKFLLHFVKESKQDESGMPNNRFLAERTGGTYSTLKVQPAELEDSGVYFCASRPTGSRETQYFGPGTRLLVL.

This clonotype was seen a handful of times. The chain couples TRBV20-1 to TRBJ1-1; no reliable D call. The CDR3 runs 12 residues. V lost 1 base, J lost 3 bases, and 6 bases lay in between. Germline CDR1 is DFQATT and CDR2 is SNEGSKA (reference sequence). The CDR3 loop reads CSARGVYTEAFF. The DNA for the CDR3 is TGCAGTGCTAGAGGAGTGTACACTGAAGCTTTCTTT.

There are a few counts of this clonotype. CDR3 residues: CSGGSSGHYNEQFF. For the CDR3, the DNA is TGCAGCGGGGGGTCTAGCGGGCACTACAATGAGCAGTTCTTC. This sequence joins TRBV29-1 and TRBJ2-1; 8 nucleotides line up with TRBD2. V shed 7 bases and J 3 bases; nucleotides not matched to a gene: 8. This CDR3 has 14 residues. Germline V CDR1 and CDR2: SQVTM, ANQGSEA.

This clonotype was observed a handful of times. CDR3 region: CASSLVAGVETGELFF. For the CDR3, the DNA is TGTGCCAGCAGCCTCGTAGCGGGAGTGGAGACCGGGGAGCTGTTTTTT. This chain links TRBV7-2 with TRBJ2-2, with 9 bases fitting TRBD2. V gave up 5 bases and J gave up 5 bases; unmatched junction bases: 9. The germline gives CDR1 SGHTA, CDR2 FQGNSA. CDR3 length: 16 amino acids.